The clone carrying this T cell receptor (beta chain) was seen at least ten times. Its target is not known. These data are taken from a study of Graves' ophthalmopathy and Graves' hyperthyroidism. Whole-study context: Researchers obtained peripheral blood at initial diagnosis, before any treatment had begun. Study results and caveats: Forecasting of ophthalmopathy progression by the model achieved approximately 70% sensitivity and 72% to 75% specificity.

RNA transcripts were the source from which TCR beta CDR3 regions were amplified. Scientists carried out first-round RT-PCR using HTBI primers and then a second-round multiplex PCR. One entry per CDR3 protein results from TCRdb running MiXCR on the multiplex PCR reads. Among a few hundred thousand distinct CDR3 sequences, 20% to 25% were seen once, and the ten largest hold around 3.2%. Stable hyperthyroidism referred to disease that showed no ophthalmopathy within 18 months of follow-up. Clinical symptoms, serum thyroxine, TRAb, thyroid ultrasound and orbital computed tomography were relied on for diagnosis. The germline V and J ends were trimmed by 6 bases and 2 bases, with 11 bases remaining between them. CDR3 length: 14 residues.

The sequenced material came from peripheral blood. V is TRBV12-3 or TRBV12-4 and J is TRBJ1-5, with TRBD1 as a possible D gene (5 bases). The TCR originated in a young woman with stable Graves' hyperthyroidism. CDR3 sequence: CASRGAGGNQPQHF. In DNA, the CDR3 is TGTGCCAGCAGAGGGGCGGGGGGCAATCAGCCCCAGCATTTT.